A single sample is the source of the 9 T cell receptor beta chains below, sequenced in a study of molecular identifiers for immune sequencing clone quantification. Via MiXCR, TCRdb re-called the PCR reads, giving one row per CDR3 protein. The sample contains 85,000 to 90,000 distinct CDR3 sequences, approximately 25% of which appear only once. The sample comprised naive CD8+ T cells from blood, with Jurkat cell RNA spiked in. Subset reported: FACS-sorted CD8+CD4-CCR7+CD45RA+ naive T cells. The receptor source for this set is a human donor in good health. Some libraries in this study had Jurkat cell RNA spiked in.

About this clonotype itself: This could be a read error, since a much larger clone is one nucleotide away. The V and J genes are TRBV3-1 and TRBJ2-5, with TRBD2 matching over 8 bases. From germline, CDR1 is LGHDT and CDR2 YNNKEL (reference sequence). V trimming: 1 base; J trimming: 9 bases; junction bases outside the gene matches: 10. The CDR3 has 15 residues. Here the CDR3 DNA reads TGTGCCAGCAGCCAAGGAGACTGGCGGGAGGAGCCCCAGTACTTC. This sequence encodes CASSQGDWREEPQYF.

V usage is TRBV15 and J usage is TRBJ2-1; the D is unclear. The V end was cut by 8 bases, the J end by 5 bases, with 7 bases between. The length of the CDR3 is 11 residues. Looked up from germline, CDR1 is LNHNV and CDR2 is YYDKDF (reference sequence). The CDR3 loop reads CATRRDNEQFF. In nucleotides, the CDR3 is TGTGCCACCCGACGTGACAATGAGCAGTTCTTC.

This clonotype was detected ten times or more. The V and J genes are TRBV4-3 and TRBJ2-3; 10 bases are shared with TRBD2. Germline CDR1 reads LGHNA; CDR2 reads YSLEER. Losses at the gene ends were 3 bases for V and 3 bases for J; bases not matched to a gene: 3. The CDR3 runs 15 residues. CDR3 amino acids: CASSQGTSATDTQYF. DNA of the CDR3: TGCGCCAGCAGCCAGGGGACTAGCGCGACAGATACGCAGTATTTT.

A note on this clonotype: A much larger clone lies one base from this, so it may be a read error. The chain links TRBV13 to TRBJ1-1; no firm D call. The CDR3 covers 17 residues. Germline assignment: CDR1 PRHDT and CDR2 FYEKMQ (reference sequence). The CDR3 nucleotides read TGTGCCAGCAGCTTAGGTGCGGTCAGGCCCCCGAACACTGAAGCTCTCTTT. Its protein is CASSLGAVRPPNTEALF. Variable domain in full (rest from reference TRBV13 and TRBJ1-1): AAGVIQSPRHLIKEKRETATLKCYPIPRHDTVYWYQQGPGQDPQFLISFYEKMQSDKGSIPDRFSAQQFSDYHSELNMSSLELGDSALYFCASSLGAVRPPNTEALFGQGTRLTVV.

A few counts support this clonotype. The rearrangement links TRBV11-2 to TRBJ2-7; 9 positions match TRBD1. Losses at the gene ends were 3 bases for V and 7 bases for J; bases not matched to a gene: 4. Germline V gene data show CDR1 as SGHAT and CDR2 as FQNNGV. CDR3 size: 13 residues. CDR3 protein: CASSLGQGIEQYF. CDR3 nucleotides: TGTGCCAGCAGCTTGGGACAGGGAATTGAGCAGTACTTC.

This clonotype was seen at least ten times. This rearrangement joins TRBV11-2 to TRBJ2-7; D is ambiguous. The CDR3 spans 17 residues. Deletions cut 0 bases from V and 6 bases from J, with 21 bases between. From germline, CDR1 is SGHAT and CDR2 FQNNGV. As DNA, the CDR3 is TGTGCCAGCAGCTTAGATCTTCGCCGGGCCGGCCTACGCGAGCAGTACTTC. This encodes CASSLDLRRAGLREQYF.

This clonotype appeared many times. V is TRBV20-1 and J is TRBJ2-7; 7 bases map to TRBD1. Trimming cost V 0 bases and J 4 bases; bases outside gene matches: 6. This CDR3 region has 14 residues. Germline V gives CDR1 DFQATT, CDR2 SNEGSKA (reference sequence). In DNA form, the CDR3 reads TGCAGTGCTAGAGAGTCGATACAGGGGTACGAGCAGTACTTC. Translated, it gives CSARESIQGYEQYF.

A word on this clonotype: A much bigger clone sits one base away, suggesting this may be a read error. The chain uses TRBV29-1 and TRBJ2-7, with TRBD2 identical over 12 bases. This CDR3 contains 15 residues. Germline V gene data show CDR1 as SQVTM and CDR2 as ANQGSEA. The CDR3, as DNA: TGCAGCGTTGAAGGTCTAGCGGGAGGGCCCTACGAGCAGTGCTTC. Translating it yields CSVEGLAGGPYEQCF.

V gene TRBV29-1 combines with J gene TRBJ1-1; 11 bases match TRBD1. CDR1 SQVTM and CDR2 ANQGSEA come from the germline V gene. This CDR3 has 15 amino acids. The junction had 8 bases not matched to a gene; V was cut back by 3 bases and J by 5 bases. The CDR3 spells CSVEGTGGIWTEAFF. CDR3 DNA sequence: TGCAGCGTTGAGGGGACAGGGGGGATCTGGACTGAAGCTTTCTTT.